This TCR beta chain was obtained from a study of memory CD4+ T cells and cytomegalovirus serostatus. Sequenced by immunoSEQ multiplex PCR; TCRdb stores in-frame clones only, minus some. This table has 38,000 or so clones, about four fifths appearing once. This clone turned up a few times. V lost 8 bases, J lost 1 base, and 8 bases lay in between. The CDR3 has 13 amino acids. From germline, CDR1 is ENHRY and CDR2 SYGVKD. The sort gate was single viable CD3+CD4+CD8-CD45RO+ cells for memory CD4+ T cells. The V and J genes are TRBV10-3 and TRBJ2-2; D not resolved. The source material was memory CD4+ T cells from blood. The TCR originated in an adult in good health and CMV-seronegative. In nucleotides, the CDR3 is TGTGCCATCTTTGGCAGGAACACCGGGGAGCTGTTTTTT. Amino acids: CAIFGRNTGELFF.